The 29 T cell receptor beta chains given below trace back to one sample, sequenced in a study of T cells in Graves' hyperthyroidism and ophthalmopathy. Amplification of TCR beta CDR3 regions used RNA as the template. The HTBI primer set served for first-round RT-PCR of the TCR CDR3. MiXCR was run by TCRdb on the multiplex PCR reads, yielding one entry per CDR3 protein. The sample lists about 46,000 distinct CDR3 sequences, over 45% occurring once. The sequencing sample was made of peripheral blood or thyroid tissue (not recorded which). These receptors came from a woman between 45 and 60 years old with Graves' hyperthyroidism.

The chain has TRBV5-1 and TRBJ2-5; no clear D gene. The CDR3 runs to 13 residues. Germline V CDR1 and CDR2: SGHRS, YFSETQ. Trimming took 0 bases from V and 11 from J, leaving 14 bases between them. The DNA for the CDR3 is TGCGCCAGCAGCTTGGGCTCTCAGTATGAGCAGTACTTC. It codes for CASSLGSQYEQYF.

This clonotype has a handful of counts. The V gene is TRBV11-2, the J gene TRBJ1-6; D gene ambiguous. The CDR3 loop spans 23 amino acids. Germline V gene data show CDR1 as SGHAT and CDR2 as FQNNGV. The ends were cut back, 2 bases at V and 0 bases at J, with 29 bases in the middle. The CDR3 bases are TGTGCCAGCAGCTTAAAGGGTTCCCAGGCGACTCGGCCCACCAGCTCCTATAATTCACCCCTCCACTTT. It codes for CASSLKGSQATRPTSSYNSPLHF.

The chain is built from TRBV20-1 and TRBJ2-5; D perhaps matches TRBD2 (5 bases). The germline V and J ends were trimmed by 3 bases and 4 bases, with 15 bases remaining between them. The germline gives CDR1 DFQATT, CDR2 SNEGSKA (reference sequence). The CDR3 is made up of 14 amino acids. Here the CDR3 reads CSASVARGLETQYF. The CDR3 bases are TGCAGTGCTAGTGTGGCGCGCGGGTTAGAGACCCAGTACTTC.

This clonotype came up many times. This chain links TRBV19 with TRBJ1-2; the D is unclear. The CDR3 totals 16 residues. Per germline, CDR1 LNHDA and CDR2 SQIVND (reference sequence). V lost 8 bases, J lost 4 bases, and 23 bases lay in between. Written as DNA, the CDR3 is TGTGCCAGTCGATCGCCTAAAGCCCCATCTTCCTATGGCTACACCTTC. It codes for CASRSPKAPSSYGYTF.

This clonotype was picked up one time. The chain is built from TRBV7-6 and TRBJ2-5, with D tentatively TRBD1 (5 bases). Germline CDR1 SGHVS, CDR2 FNYEAQ. The V end was cut by 5 bases, the J end by 4 bases, with 8 bases between. CDR3 length equals 12 residues. The CDR3 loop is CASSRQPETQYF. As DNA, the CDR3 is TGTGCCAGCAGCCGACAGCCAGAGACCCAGTACTTC.

Ten or more counts support this clonotype. The chain combines TRBV5-6 with TRBJ1-2; no reliable D call. Germline V gene lookup returns CDR1 SGHDT and CDR2 YYEEEE. The V gene lost 0 bases and the J gene lost 0 bases, with 9 bases spanning the gap. The CDR3 covers 15 residues. The CDR3 DNA reads TGTGCCAGCAGCTTGGTCCGGGTTCCTAACTATGGCTACACCTTC. It translates to CASSLVRVPNYGYTF.

V gene TRBV5-4 combines with J gene TRBJ2-5; 11 bases match TRBD1. Germline trimming cut 2 bases from V and 2 bases from J; bases unmatched to any gene: 14. Germline assignment: CDR1 SGHNT and CDR2 YYREEE (reference sequence). The CDR3 runs 19 residues. CDR3 bases: TGTGCCAGCAGCTTTAGGGACAGGGGGAGGGGGCGCCTTCAAGAGACCCAGTACTTC. This codes for CASSFRDRGRGRLQETQYF.

In the case of this clonotype: Because the CDR3's place on the DNA is in doubt, the DNA is left out and the CDR3 is given as listed by TCRdb. The chain joins TRBV25-1 to TRBJ1-2; the table's TRBD1 call for D was not verified on the DNA. The V gene's germline CDR1 is MGHDK and CDR2 SYGVNS. The CDR3 is 18 residues long, ends included. The CDR3 sequence is CACSARSFRDRIDYGYTF.

This clonotype was found many times. J is TRBJ1-5 and V is TRBV6-6, with 7 bases matching TRBD1. V was pared by 7 bases and J by 5 bases, with 14 bases of the junction left unmatched. Germline lookup yields CDR1 MNHNY and CDR2 SVGAGI (reference sequence). This CDR3 is 16 amino acids long. As DNA, the CDR3 is TGTGCCAGCATTAACAGGGGCACGAAAAGAGATCAGCCCCAGCATTTT. Translation: CASINRGTKRDQPQHF.

This clonotype has at least ten counts. CDR3 sequence (DNA): TGCAGTGCTAGGGGGCAGGGAGGAAACACCATATATTTT. It encodes CSARGQGGNTIYF. The V and J genes are TRBV20-1 and TRBJ1-3; tentatively, D is TRBD1 (5 bases). The V end was cut by 3 bases, the J end by 4 bases, with 10 bases between. This CDR3 is built from 13 residues. Germline V gives CDR1 DFQATT, CDR2 SNEGSKA (reference sequence).

This clonotype was observed at least ten times. V is TRBV29-1 and J is TRBJ2-5; 12 bases agree with TRBD1. Germline values: CDR1 SQVTM, CDR2 ANQGSEA. With V trimmed by 4 bases and J by 2 bases, 5 bases remained unmatched. The CDR3 loop spans 15 amino acids. The CDR3 region has the DNA TGCAGCGTTGTTGGGACAGGGGGCGTGCAAGAGACCCAGTACTTC. This sequence encodes CSVVGTGGVQETQYF.

With regard to this clonotype: The conserved phenylalanine or tryptophan normally closing the CDR3 is absent here, so this likely arose from a read error. The rearrangement joins TRBV30 to TRBJ2-5, with 9 positions matching TRBD2. Trimming removed 2 bases from V and 2 bases from J; junction bases left unmatched: 6. This CDR3 is built from 15 residues. CDR1 and CDR2 from the germline V gene are GTSNPN and SVGIG (reference sequence). This CDR3 is CAWSPFSGRQETQYL. In DNA, the CDR3 is TGTGCCTGGAGTCCATTTAGCGGGAGACAAGAGACCCAGTACCTC.

This chain's CDR3 is CASGPGLKQAEQYF. The CDR3 DNA is TGTGCCAGCGGCCCGGGACTGAAGCAGGCCGAGCAGTACTTC. The chain combines TRBV6-1 with TRBJ2-7; a weak D match, TRBD2 (6 bases). This CDR3 has 14 amino acids. V lost 8 bases and J lost 6, with 20 bases in between. Germline V lookup: CDR1 MNHNS, CDR2 SASEGT.

In this sample, this clonotype turned up many times. The chain has TRBV20-1 and TRBJ2-7; 9 nucleotides align to TRBD2. Germline V lookup: CDR1 DFQATT, CDR2 SNEGSKA (reference sequence). The CDR3 has 12 residues. J gave up 4 bases and V 3 bases, and 1 base lay outside the gene matches. For the CDR3, the DNA is TGCAGTGCTAGTGGACTAGCGTACGAGCAGTACTTC. It is translated as CSASGLAYEQYF.

The V call is TRBV15, the J call TRBJ2-5; TRBD1 is a possible D gene (6 bases). V was trimmed by 8 bases and J by 5 bases, leaving 12 bases between them. CDR1 is LNHNV, CDR2 YYDKDF, per germline (reference sequence). The CDR3 has 12 amino acids. The CDR3, as DNA: TGTGCCACCGGGGGCAACATCGAGACCCAGTACTTC. Its translation is CATGGNIETQYF.

The rearrangement joins TRBV29-1 to TRBJ2-7; no clear D. The germline CDR1 and CDR2 sequences are SQVTM and ANQGSEA. The CDR3 is made up of 13 amino acids. CDR3 protein: CSGIGQATYEQYF. As DNA, the CDR3 is TGCAGTGGCATCGGGCAGGCTACCTACGAGCAGTACTTC.

The sample holds many counts of this clonotype. The V call is TRBV2, the J call TRBJ2-2; 8 nucleotides line up with TRBD1. The CDR3 totals 14 residues. The V gene end was trimmed by 4 bases and the J gene end by 4 bases; junction bases not matched to a gene: 2. From germline, CDR1 is SNHLY and CDR2 FYNNEI. CDR3 sequence (DNA): TGTGCCAGCAGTGGGACAGGGAGCACCGGGGAGCTGTTTTTT. Protein: CASSGTGSTGELFF.

This clonotype was counted at least ten times. This chain links TRBV10-3 with TRBJ1-5; D is unclear. This CDR3 region has 16 residues. Germline V gene lookup returns CDR1 ENHRY and CDR2 SYGVKD. V was trimmed by 2 bases and J by 4 bases, leaving 15 bases between them. CDR3 DNA: TGTGCCATCAGTGAGATAAAGGGTGTAGGGAATCAGCCCCAGCATTTT. Its translation: CAISEIKGVGNQPQHF.

V usage is TRBV11-3 and J usage is TRBJ1-1, with TRBD1 matching 7 bases. In germline, CDR1 is SGHNT, CDR2 YENEEA. V lost 3 bases to trimming and J lost 8 bases; unmatched junction nucleotides: 6. This CDR3 has 13 residues. CDR3 loop: CASSFDTTGEAFF. The CDR3 coding sequence is TGTGCCAGCAGCTTCGATACGACAGGGGAAGCTTTCTTT.

This chain uses TRBV14 with TRBJ1-2; no clear D gene. Germline-derived CDR1 and CDR2 are SGHDN and FVKESK. The CDR3 has 13 residues. Trimming took off 0 bases at V and 4 bases at J, with 6 bases between the two ends. CDR3 sequence: CASSQDRTYGYTF. The CDR3 DNA reads as TGTGCCAGCAGCCAAGATAGGACCTATGGCTACACCTTC.

This clonotype was seen at least ten times. This CDR3 reads CAWSVGGDSPLHF. CDR3 in DNA: TGTGCCTGGAGTGTAGGGGGGGATTCACCCCTCCACTTT. V is TRBV30 and J is TRBJ1-6, with D possibly matching TRBD1 (6 bases). Germline values: CDR1 GTSNPN, CDR2 SVGIG (reference sequence). V lost 0 bases and J 8 bases, leaving 8 bases between the germline ends. There are 13 residues in the CDR3.

This clonotype was detected ten times or more. This chain's CDR3 is CASSPPQGLYEQYF. DNA for the CDR3: TGTGCCAGCTCACCACCGCAGGGTTTGTACGAGCAGTACTTC. This chain links TRBV18 with TRBJ2-7, with a weak D call TRBD1 (5 bases). Germline V gives CDR1 KGHSH, CDR2 LQKENI. The CDR3 has 14 amino acids. Trimming took 0 bases from V and 4 from J, leaving 10 bases between them.

This clonotype was seen ten or more times. The gene calls are TRBV7-9 and TRBJ1-3; no reliable D call. Trimming took 3 bases from V and 9 from J, leaving 15 bases between them. Per germline, CDR1 SEHNR and CDR2 FQNEAQ (reference sequence). CDR3 length equals 14 residues. The CDR3 sequence: CASSFFQGEGTIYF. CDR3 bases: TGTGCCAGCAGCTTCTTCCAAGGCGAAGGCACCATATATTTT.

Comments on this clonotype: An end of the junction differs from the germline gene, which may be a read error. The CDR3: CPITKMTGRNSPLHF. The CDR3 bases are TGTCCCATCACCAAAATGACAGGCAGAAATTCACCCCTCCACTTT. The chain employs TRBV10-3 and TRBJ1-6; D is possibly TRBD1 (6 bases). This CDR3 contains 15 residues. The germline V gene has CDR1 ENHRY and CDR2 SYGVKD.

CDR3 sequence (DNA): TGTGCCAGCAGTTTATACAAGGGGACCTATGGCTACGAGCAGTACTTC. Translating gives CASSLYKGTYGYEQYF. V usage is TRBV27 and J usage is TRBJ2-7; D could derive from TRBD1 or TRBD2 (5 bases each). The CDR3 is 16 amino acids. The germline gives CDR1 MNHEY, CDR2 SMNVEV (reference sequence). Between the trimmed V and J ends, which lost 1 base and 3 bases, there was a span of 16 bases.

As regards this clonotype: Since the CDR3 does not end with the conserved phenylalanine or tryptophan, this likely comes from a read error. No DNA is shown, since the ends of the CDR3 on it are uncertain; the CDR3 is the one TCRdb lists. The rearrangement links TRBV20-1 to TRBJ2-2; the table's D call, TRBD2, was not checked against the DNA. Including both end residues, the CDR3 is 14 amino acids long. The germline V gene encodes CDR1 DFQATT and CDR2 SNEGSKA (reference sequence). CDR3 in amino acids: CSAKREGNTGELLL.

The table lists this clonotype with many counts. This sequence joins TRBV5-5 and TRBJ1-5; D possibly corresponds to TRBD1 (5 bases). CDR3 length: 16 amino acids. V shed 2 bases and J shed 1 base, with 13 bases lying between them. The germline gives CDR1 SGHKS, CDR2 YYEKEE (reference sequence). The CDR3 sequence: CASSFGGRLSNQPQHF. The CDR3 DNA reads TGTGCCAGCAGCTTTGGGGGGAGACTAAGCAATCAGCCCCAGCATTTT.

This clonotype was seen a few times. The gene calls are TRBV20-1 and TRBJ1-6; 8 nucleotides match TRBD1. CDR3 length equals 14 residues. V was pared by 4 bases and J by 6 bases, with 5 bases of the junction left unmatched. In germline, CDR1 is DFQATT, CDR2 SNEGSKA (reference sequence). Written as DNA, the CDR3 is TGCAGTGCTACCCGGGACAGGATTAATTCACCCCTCCACTTT. Its translation: CSATRDRINSPLHF.

This rearrangement joins TRBV10-3 to TRBJ1-5; no clear D. Trimming took 2 bases from V and 1 from J, leaving 9 bases between them. CDR1 and CDR2 (germline): ENHRY, SYGVKD. The CDR3 is 15 residues long. The CDR3 nucleotides read TGTGCCATCAGTGAGGGGGTGGGGAGCAATCAGCCCCAGCATTTT. This sequence encodes CAISEGVGSNQPQHF.